This TCR beta chain emerged from a study of cytomegalovirus exposure and HLA in healthy donors. This PCR relied on a set of 60 Vbeta primers and 13 Jbeta primers. Generated by immunoSEQ multiplex PCR, the TCRdb table keeps only in-frame clones and is missing some. Seen here are around 130,000 clones, approximately 79% observed once, and the top ten hold around 1.3%. This clone was seen a few times. Its target is not known. Study results and caveats: Listed as cytomegalovirus-associated were 150 to 200 TCR beta chains. HLA-A and HLA-B allele assignments for most subjects were reportedly predicted accurately using TCR beta sequences. A later analysis linked a missense DCLRE1C variant to TCR beta V- and J-gene trimming.

The J segment lost 5 bases and the V segment lost 3 bases, leaving 16 bases of the junction unmatched. Germline V gene lookup returns CDR1 MNHEY and CDR2 SMNVEV (reference sequence). There are 18 residues in the CDR3. The sequenced sample was PBMCs. The V call is TRBV27, the J call TRBJ2-5; 9 bases are a match to TRBD1. The source is a female donor in good health and CMV-seronegative. As DNA, the CDR3 is TGTGCCAGCAGTTTCTCGGGACAGGGCAGCTCCCTCGGGGAGACCCAGTACTTC. It is translated as CASSFSGQGSSLGETQYF.